This T cell receptor (beta chain) was observed in a study of T cells in Graves' hyperthyroidism and ophthalmopathy. This clonotype was counted many times. Regions amplified from RNA transcripts were the TCR beta CDR3 regions. In the first-round RT-PCR of the TCR CDR3, the HTBI primer set was used. TCRdb re-called the multiplex PCR reads through MiXCR, storing one row per CDR3 protein. Among 250,000 to 300,000 distinct CDR3 sequences, roughly 15% were seen once, and the ten largest hold about an eighth. Per the germline V gene, CDR1 is MNHEY and CDR2 is SVGAGI. This CDR3 has 13 amino acids. V gave up 0 bases and J gave up 5 bases, with 5 bases separating them.

The chain is built from TRBV6-5 and TRBJ2-1, with unresolved D. The specimen sequenced was blood. The TCR sequence derives from a woman in her 40s with Graves' hyperthyroidism that later progressed to Graves' ophthalmopathy. The CDR3 spells CASSYSADNEQFF. The DNA of the CDR3 is TGTGCCAGCAGTTACTCCGCCGACAATGAGCAGTTCTTC.